The source of this T cell receptor beta chain is a study of cytomegalovirus exposure and HLA in healthy donors. Study summary: Later analysis reported that the approximately 120 validation repertoires shared the platform of the approximately 670 first-cohort repertoires. Study-level points and caveats: The authors enumerated over 150 TCR beta chains as linked to cytomegalovirus.

For this clone: Its antigen is still unknown.

The CDR3 extends over 15 amino acids. Between the trimmed V and J ends, which lost 6 bases and 0 bases, there was a span of 9 bases. Germline V CDR1 and CDR2: LNHDA, SQIVND (reference sequence). Data came from immunoSEQ multiplex PCR; TCRdb stores just in-frame clones and leaves some out. This table holds roughly 170,000 clones, about 80% found once. This sequence joins TRBV19 and TRBJ1-6, with D perhaps matching TRBD1 (5 bases). The TCR originated in a young woman in good health and CMV-seropositive. Sequenced material: PBMCs. CDR3 amino acids: CASSIDSSYNSPLHF. The CDR3 DNA is TGTGCCAGTAGCATCGACAGCTCCTATAATTCACCCCTCCACTTT.